This is a list of T cell receptor beta chains from one sample in a study of blood T cell repertoires in COVID-19. Produced via immunoSEQ multiplex PCR; TCRdb's table is partial and in-frame only. The sample contains about 49,000 clones, 86% of which appear only once. The sequenced material came from peripheral blood. The origin of the receptors is a man aged 40-50 years with active COVID-19. Both conserved end residues are trimmed from each CDR3. A D gene is named only where the DNA matches it firmly.

J gene | V gene | D gene | CDR3 protein
TRBJ2-3 | TRBV28 | - | ASSPVNLPTQY
TRBJ1-2 | TRBV28 | - | ASSRGHNT
TRBJ2-7 | TRBV9 | TRBD2 | ASSVSGRGDEQY
TRBJ1-2 | TRBV7-9 | - | ASSLNSGMGYT
TRBJ2-3 | TRBV7-6 | - | ASSLSSGQSTDTQY
TRBJ1-2 | TRBV15 | - | ATSRYADGAAGYT
TRBJ2-2 | TRBV7-6 | TRBD2 | ASSLAPPSGIGNTGELF
TRBJ2-2 | TRBV5-1 | - | ASSLTGSGELF
TRBJ1-5 | TRBV7-8 | - | ASSLDAVGPQH
TRBJ2-7 | TRBV3-1/TRBV3-2 | TRBD1 | ASSQDRGREQY
TRBJ2-1 | TRBV11-2 | TRBD1 | ASSSRDRDPSYNEQF